This T cell receptor beta chain is from a study of blood T cell repertoires in COVID-19. This CDR3 has 14 amino acids. Germline CDR1 SGHAT, CDR2 FQNNGV. V trimming: 2 bases; J trimming: 5 bases; junction bases outside the gene matches: 5. TCRdb keeps only in-frame clones here, not all; method: immunoSEQ multiplex PCR. The table records about 170,000 clones, 84% of them present only once. Input material: peripheral blood. The chain links TRBV11-2 to TRBJ2-5, with 7 bases fitting TRBD1. The receptor comes from a man between 35 and 55 years old who had recovered from COVID-19. CDR3 nucleotides: TGTGCCAGCAGCTTAAACAGGGGAGCGGAGACCCAGTACTTC. Its protein product is CASSLNRGAETQYF.